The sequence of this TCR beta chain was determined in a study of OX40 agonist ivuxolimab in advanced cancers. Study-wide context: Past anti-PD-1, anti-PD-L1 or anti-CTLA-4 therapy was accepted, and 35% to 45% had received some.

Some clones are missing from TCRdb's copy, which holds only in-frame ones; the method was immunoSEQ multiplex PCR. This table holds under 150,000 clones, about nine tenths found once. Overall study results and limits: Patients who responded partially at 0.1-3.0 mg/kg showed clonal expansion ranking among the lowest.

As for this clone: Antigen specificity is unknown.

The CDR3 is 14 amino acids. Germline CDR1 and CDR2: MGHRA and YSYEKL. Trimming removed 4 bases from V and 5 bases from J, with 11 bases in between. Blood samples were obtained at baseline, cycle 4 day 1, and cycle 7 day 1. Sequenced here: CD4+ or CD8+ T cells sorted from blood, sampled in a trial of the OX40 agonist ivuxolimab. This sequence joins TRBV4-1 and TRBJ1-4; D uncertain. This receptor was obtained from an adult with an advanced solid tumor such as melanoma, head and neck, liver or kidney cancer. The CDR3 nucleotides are TGCGCCAGCAGCCCGGACGGACGGAATGAAAAACTGTTTTTT. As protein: CASSPDGRNEKLFF.